Given below is one T cell receptor (beta chain) in context. Seattle enrolled patients during active infection and tracked them longitudinally. The authors' processing: Using reference gene primer amplification, nucleated cell counts were estimated. Clones were sequenced by immunoSEQ multiplex PCR, and TCRdb holds only the in-frame ones, with some missing. The D gene and trimming were derived from the DNA, and the V and J assignments and clone size from that table. The repertoire holds approximately 46,000 clones, with about 86% as singletons. This sample stems from a study of blood T cell repertoires in COVID-19. As for the study in general: From the United States, Italy and Spain came samples of acute and convalescent COVID-19. Sample material is recorded as cDNA or gDNA derived from T cells, B-cell-depleted T cells, or PBMCs.

Trimming cost V 0 bases and J 7 bases, with 17 bases left between them. The germline V gene encodes CDR1 LGHDT and CDR2 YNNKEL (reference sequence). This CDR3 is built from 16 residues. The clonotype originates from a woman of 80 years or more with COVID-19, enrolled during active disease. Sequenced material: peripheral blood. This sequence joins TRBV3-1 (or the pseudogene TRBV3-2) and TRBJ2-3, with D possibly TRBD2 on 6 matching bases. CDR3 loop: CASSQETGTGLNTQYF. In nucleotides, the CDR3 is TGTGCCAGCAGCCAAGAGACGGGGACTGGCCTAAATACGCAGTATTTT.